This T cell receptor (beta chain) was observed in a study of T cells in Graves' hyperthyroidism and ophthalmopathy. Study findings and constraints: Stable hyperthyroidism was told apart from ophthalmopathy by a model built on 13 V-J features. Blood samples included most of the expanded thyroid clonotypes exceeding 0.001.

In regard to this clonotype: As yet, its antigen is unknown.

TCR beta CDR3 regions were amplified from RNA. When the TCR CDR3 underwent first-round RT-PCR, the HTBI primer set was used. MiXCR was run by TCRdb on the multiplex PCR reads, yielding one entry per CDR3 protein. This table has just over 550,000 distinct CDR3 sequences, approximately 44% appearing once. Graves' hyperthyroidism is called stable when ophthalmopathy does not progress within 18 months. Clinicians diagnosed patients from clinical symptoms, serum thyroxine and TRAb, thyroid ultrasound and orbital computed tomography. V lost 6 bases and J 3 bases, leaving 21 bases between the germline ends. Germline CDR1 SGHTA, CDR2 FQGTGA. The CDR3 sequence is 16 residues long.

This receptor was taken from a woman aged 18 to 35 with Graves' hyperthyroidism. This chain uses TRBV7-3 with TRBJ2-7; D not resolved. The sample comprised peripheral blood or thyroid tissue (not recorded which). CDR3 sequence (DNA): TGTGCCAGCAGTCTCAATTCGGGCCCTACTCTCTACGAGCAGTACTTC. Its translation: CASSLNSGPTLYEQYF. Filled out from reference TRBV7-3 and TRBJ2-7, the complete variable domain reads GAGVSQTPSNKVTEKGKYVELRCDPISGHTALYWYRQSLGQGPEFLIYFQGTGAADDSGLPNDRFFAVRPEGSVSTLKIQRTERGDSAVYLCASSLNSGPTLYEQYFGPGTRLTVT.